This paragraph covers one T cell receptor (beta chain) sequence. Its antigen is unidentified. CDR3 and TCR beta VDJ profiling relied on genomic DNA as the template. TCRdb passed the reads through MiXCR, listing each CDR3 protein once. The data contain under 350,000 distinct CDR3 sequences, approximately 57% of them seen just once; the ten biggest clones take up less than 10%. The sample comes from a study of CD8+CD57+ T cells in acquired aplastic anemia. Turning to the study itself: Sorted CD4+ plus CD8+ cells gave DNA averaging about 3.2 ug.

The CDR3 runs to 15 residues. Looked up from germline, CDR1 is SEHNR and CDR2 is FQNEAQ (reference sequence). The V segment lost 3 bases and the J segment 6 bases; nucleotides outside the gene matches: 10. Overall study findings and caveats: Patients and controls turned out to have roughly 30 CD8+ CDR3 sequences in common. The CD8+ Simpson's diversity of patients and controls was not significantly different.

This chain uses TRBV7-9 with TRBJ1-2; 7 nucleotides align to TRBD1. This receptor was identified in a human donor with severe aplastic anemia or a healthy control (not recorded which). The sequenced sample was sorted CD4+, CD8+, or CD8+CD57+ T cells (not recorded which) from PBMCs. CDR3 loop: CASSFSNRGIDGYTF. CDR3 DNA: TGTGCCAGCAGCTTTAGTAACAGGGGAATCGATGGCTACACCTTC.